The rows below give T cell receptor beta chains drawn from one sample of a study of blood T cell repertoires in COVID-19. Profiled with immunoSEQ multiplex PCR; TCRdb holds only in-frame clones, not every one. The sample includes 350,000 to 500,000 clones, about 88% seen only once; the top ten take 1.4% to 1.5%. Sequenced material: PBMCs or T cells enriched from blood (not recorded which). These receptors were taken from a woman aged 18-29 years who had been exposed to COVID-19. Both conserved end residues are part of each CDR3. The order of the fields is clone size, D gene, V gene, CDR3 protein. D genes are given only for firm matches. Clone size is shown for a subset of rows, as once, few, many or a class of expanded clone.

clone_size: -; d_call: TRBD2; v_call: TRBV25-1; cdr3_aa: CASSEGLAAIYEQYF
clone_size: -; d_call: -; v_call: TRBV5-4; cdr3_aa: CASSLGGYYEQYF
clone_size: -; d_call: TRBD2; v_call: TRBV7-3; cdr3_aa: CASSFGRGTDTQYF
clone_size: -; d_call: TRBD1; v_call: TRBV10-3; cdr3_aa: CAISEGGQGNGYTF
clone_size: -; d_call: -; v_call: TRBV9; cdr3_aa: CASSPGGGLSYEQFF
clone_size: -; d_call: -; v_call: TRBV19; cdr3_aa: CASSIRGAEQYF
clone_size: once; d_call: -; v_call: TRBV19; cdr3_aa: CASSSATVSGANVLTF
clone_size: once; d_call: TRBD1; v_call: TRBV9; cdr3_aa: CASSPRDRGQQETQYF
clone_size: -; d_call: -; v_call: TRBV12-3/TRBV12-4; cdr3_aa: CASSLANTEAFF
clone_size: -; d_call: TRBD1; v_call: TRBV5-7; cdr3_aa: CASSLGQGAISNQPQHF
clone_size: -; d_call: -; v_call: TRBV5-1; cdr3_aa: CASSLSDRTIYGYTF
clone_size: -; d_call: -; v_call: TRBV23-1; cdr3_aa: CASSQSSSAKNNEQFF
clone_size: -; d_call: -; v_call: TRBV28; cdr3_aa: CASMGAGNTEAFF
clone_size: -; d_call: TRBD1; v_call: TRBV7-9; cdr3_aa: CASSRQGAAYEQYF
clone_size: -; d_call: -; v_call: TRBV21-1; cdr3_aa: CASSKAGTSDQETQYF
clone_size: -; d_call: TRBD1; v_call: TRBV6-6; cdr3_aa: CASSYRDRNTGELFF
clone_size: few; d_call: -; v_call: TRBV28; cdr3_aa: CASSWGGRYSNQPQHF
clone_size: once; d_call: TRBD2; v_call: TRBV7-8; cdr3_aa: CASSLGRTGGRVANEQFF
clone_size: -; d_call: -; v_call: TRBV4-1; cdr3_aa: CASSQGRGGATEAFF
clone_size: -; d_call: TRBD1; v_call: TRBV27; cdr3_aa: CASSLYRGDDQPQHF
clone_size: -; d_call: -; v_call: TRBV7-7; cdr3_aa: CASSHGSGEGYTF
clone_size: -; d_call: -; v_call: TRBV28; cdr3_aa: CASSLSVSYSNQPQHF
clone_size: -; d_call: TRBD2; v_call: TRBV7-9; cdr3_aa: CASTLSGKYEQYF
clone_size: once; d_call: -; v_call: TRBV6-4; cdr3_aa: CASSDYEFATGELFF
clone_size: -; d_call: -; v_call: TRBV5-1; cdr3_aa: CASSLGVVGASYEQYF
clone_size: -; d_call: TRBD1; v_call: TRBV5-1; cdr3_aa: CASSPGTGISYEQYF
clone_size: -; d_call: TRBD2; v_call: TRBV5-1; cdr3_aa: CASSSGLAGTLPYEQYF
clone_size: -; d_call: -; v_call: TRBV12-3/TRBV12-4; cdr3_aa: CASSLPSYEQYF
clone_size: -; d_call: TRBD1; v_call: TRBV7-3; cdr3_aa: CASSEGQGTYEQYF
clone_size: -; d_call: TRBD1; v_call: TRBV5-1; cdr3_aa: CASSLAGQGNTEAFF
clone_size: -; d_call: TRBD1; v_call: TRBV7-2; cdr3_aa: CASRNTGESGYTF
clone_size: -; d_call: -; v_call: TRBV5-4; cdr3_aa: CASSFPLARDVPYEQYF
clone_size: -; d_call: -; v_call: TRBV2; cdr3_aa: CASTGGASGEKLFF
clone_size: few; d_call: -; v_call: TRBV19; cdr3_aa: CARPLPRNTEAFF
clone_size: -; d_call: -; v_call: TRBV28; cdr3_aa: CASSQPPGVGRDTEAFF
clone_size: -; d_call: -; v_call: TRBV11-2; cdr3_aa: CASSLDRTGEQYF
clone_size: -; d_call: -; v_call: TRBV27; cdr3_aa: CASSLGGIQETQYF
clone_size: -; d_call: TRBD1; v_call: TRBV2; cdr3_aa: CASGTGGADTQYF
clone_size: -; d_call: -; v_call: TRBV11-2; cdr3_aa: CASSSRGAVVGDTQYF
clone_size: -; d_call: TRBD1; v_call: TRBV7-2; cdr3_aa: CASSPGTGPGNTIYF
clone_size: -; d_call: -; v_call: TRBV6-5; cdr3_aa: CASSRGFSTDTQYF
clone_size: -; d_call: -; v_call: TRBV11-2; cdr3_aa: CASSLMTGGSSGANVLTF
clone_size: -; d_call: TRBD1; v_call: TRBV5-4; cdr3_aa: CASSVTGGGDDGYTF